This TCR beta chain is drawn from a study of human T cells and chemical hapten exposure. Turning to the study itself: Throughout the approximately 24-week study, diphenylcyclopropenone was applied weekly to the patients' scalps. Read at 6 days, the patch tests placed 0.01% DPC on the upper back.

The sample's time point: pre-sensitization, week 0. The sample's treatment: therapeutic diphenylcyclopropenone sensitization with weekly scalp DPC. Each donor was an alopecia patient between 18 and 70 years of age who qualified for DPC. Unfractionated whole blood was the source from which total RNA was extracted. CDR1 and CDR2 (germline): SGHRS, YFSETQ. Trimming removed 4 bases from V and 4 bases from J, with 8 bases in between. This CDR3 region has 12 residues. TCRdb itself ran the RACE reads through MiXCR, one entry per CDR3 protein. The profile shows about 98,000 distinct CDR3 sequences, 11% of them singletons.

The source of this sequence is a woman aged 55 to 70 with alopecia areata. Some clones in this sample may be carry-over from other donors' samples. Here the sequenced sample was whole blood, taken in connection with sensitization to the hapten diphenylcyclopropenone (DPC). V usage is TRBV5-1 and J usage is TRBJ1-2, with no clear D. The CDR3 sequence is CASSGEGYGYTF. As DNA, the CDR3 is TGCGCCAGCAGCGGGGAGGGCTATGGCTACACCTTC.